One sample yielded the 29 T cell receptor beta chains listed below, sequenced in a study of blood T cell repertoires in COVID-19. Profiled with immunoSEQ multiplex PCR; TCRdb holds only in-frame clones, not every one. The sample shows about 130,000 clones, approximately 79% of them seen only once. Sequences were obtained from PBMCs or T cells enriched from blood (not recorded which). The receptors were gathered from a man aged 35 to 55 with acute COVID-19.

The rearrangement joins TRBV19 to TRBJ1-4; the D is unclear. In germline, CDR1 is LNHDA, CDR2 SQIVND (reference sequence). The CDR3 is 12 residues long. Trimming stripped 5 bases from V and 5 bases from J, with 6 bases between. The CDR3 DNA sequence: TGTGCCAGTAGTGTTCCGAATGAAAAACTGTTTTTT. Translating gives CASSVPNEKLFF.

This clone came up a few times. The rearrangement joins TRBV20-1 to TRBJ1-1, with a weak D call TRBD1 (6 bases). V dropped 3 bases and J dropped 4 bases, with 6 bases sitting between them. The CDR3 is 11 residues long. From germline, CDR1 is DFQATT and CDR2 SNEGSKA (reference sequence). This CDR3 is CSARDSTEAFF. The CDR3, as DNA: TGCAGTGCTAGGGACAGCACTGAAGCTTTCTTT.

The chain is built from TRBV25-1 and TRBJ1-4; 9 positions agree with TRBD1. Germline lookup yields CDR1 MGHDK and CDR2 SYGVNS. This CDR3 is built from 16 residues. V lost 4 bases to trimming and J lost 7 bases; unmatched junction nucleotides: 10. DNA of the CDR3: TGTGCCAGCAGTGCCGCCTGGGGACAGGGTGGTGAAAAACTGTTTTTT. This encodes CASSAAWGQGGEKLFF.

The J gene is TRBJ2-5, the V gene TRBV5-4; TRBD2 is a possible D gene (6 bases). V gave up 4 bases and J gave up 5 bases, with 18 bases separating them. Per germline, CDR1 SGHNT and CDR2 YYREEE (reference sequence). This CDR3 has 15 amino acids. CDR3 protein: CASSGGTSMVETQYF. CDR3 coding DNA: TGTGCCAGCAGCGGTGGGACTTCCATGGTGGAGACCCAGTACTTC. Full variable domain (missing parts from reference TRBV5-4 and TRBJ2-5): ETGVTQSPTHLIKTRGQQVTLRCSSQSGHNTVSWYQQALGQGPQFIFQYYREEENGRGNFPPRFSGLQFPNYSSELNVNALELDDSALYLCASSGGTSMVETQYFGPGTRLLVL.

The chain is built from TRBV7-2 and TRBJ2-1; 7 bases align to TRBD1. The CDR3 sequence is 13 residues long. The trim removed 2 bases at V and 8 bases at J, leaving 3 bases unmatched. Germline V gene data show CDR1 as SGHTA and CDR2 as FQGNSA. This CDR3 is CASSLNRGDEQFF. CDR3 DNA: TGTGCCAGCAGCTTAAACAGGGGCGATGAGCAGTTCTTC.

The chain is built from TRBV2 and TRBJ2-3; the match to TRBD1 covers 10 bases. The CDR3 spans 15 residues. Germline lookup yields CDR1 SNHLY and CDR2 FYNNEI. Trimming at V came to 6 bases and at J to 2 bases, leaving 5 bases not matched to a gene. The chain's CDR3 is CASRVTGGVTDTQYF. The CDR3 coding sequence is TGTGCCAGCAGGGTGACAGGGGGCGTCACAGATACGCAGTATTTT.

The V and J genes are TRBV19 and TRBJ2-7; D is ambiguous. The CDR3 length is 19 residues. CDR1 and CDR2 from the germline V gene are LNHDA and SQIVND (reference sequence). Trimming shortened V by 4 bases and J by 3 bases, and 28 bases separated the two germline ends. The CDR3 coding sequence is TGTGCCAGTAGTACTGGTTGTTGCCGATCCCTAGGTCCGAGCTACGAGCAGTACTTC. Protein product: CASSTGCCRSLGPSYEQYF.

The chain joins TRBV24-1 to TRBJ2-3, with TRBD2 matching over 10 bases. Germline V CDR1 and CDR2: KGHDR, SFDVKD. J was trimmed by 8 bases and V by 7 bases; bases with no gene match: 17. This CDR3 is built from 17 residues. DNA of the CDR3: TGTGCCACCAGGCCCATCCCCCTAGCGGGGGCGCACGGTACGCAGTATTTT. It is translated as CATRPIPLAGAHGTQYF.

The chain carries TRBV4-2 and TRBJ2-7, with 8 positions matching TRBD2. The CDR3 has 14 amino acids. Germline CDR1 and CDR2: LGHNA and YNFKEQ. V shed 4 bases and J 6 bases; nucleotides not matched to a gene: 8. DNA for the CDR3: TGTGCCAGCAGCCCCGGCGGGGGGCGATCCGAGCAGTACTTC. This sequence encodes CASSPGGGRSEQYF.

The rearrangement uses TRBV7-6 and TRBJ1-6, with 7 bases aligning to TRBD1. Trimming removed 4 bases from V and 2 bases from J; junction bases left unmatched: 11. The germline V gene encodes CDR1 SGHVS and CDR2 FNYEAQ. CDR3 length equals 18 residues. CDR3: CASSSSTTGRTYNSPLHF. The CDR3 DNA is TGTGCCAGCAGCTCCTCTACGACAGGGAGGACCTATAATTCACCCCTCCACTTT.

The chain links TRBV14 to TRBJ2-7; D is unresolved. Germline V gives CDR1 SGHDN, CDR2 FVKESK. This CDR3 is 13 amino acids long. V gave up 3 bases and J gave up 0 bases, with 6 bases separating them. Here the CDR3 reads CASSHGSSYEQYF. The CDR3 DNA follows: TGTGCCAGCAGCCATGGCAGCTCCTACGAGCAGTACTTC.

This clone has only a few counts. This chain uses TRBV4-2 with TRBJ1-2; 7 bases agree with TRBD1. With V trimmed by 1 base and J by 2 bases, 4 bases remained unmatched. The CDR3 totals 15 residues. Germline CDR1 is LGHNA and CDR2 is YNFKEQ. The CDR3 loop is CASSQGQGENYGYTF. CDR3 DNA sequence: TGTGCCAGCAGCCAAGGACAGGGCGAGAACTATGGCTACACCTTC.

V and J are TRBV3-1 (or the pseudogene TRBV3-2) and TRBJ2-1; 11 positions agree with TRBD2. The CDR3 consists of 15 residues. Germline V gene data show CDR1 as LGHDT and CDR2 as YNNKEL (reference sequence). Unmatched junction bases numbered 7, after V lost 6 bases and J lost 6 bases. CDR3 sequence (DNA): TGTGCCAGCAGACTAGCGGGAGCTGGAGGCAATGAGCAGTTCTTC. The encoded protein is CASRLAGAGGNEQFF.

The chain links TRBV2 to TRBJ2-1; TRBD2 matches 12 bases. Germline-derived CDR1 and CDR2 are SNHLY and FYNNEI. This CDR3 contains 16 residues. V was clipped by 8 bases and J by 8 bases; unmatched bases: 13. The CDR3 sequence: CASSLAGGPFGDEQFF. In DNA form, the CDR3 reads TGTGCCAGCTCTCTAGCGGGAGGGCCTTTTGGCGATGAGCAGTTCTTC.

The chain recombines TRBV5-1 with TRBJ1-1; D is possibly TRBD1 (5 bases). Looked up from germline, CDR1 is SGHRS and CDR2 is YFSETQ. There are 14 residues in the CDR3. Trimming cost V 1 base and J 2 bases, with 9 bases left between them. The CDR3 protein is CASSLPTVNTEAFF. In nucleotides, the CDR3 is TGCGCCAGCAGCTTGCCGACAGTTAACACTGAAGCTTTCTTT.

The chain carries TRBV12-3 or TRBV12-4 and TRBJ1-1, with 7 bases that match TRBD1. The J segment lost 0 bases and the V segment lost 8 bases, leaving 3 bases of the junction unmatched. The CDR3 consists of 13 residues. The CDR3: CASQGQLNTEAFF. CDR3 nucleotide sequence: TGTGCCAGCCAGGGACAGCTGAACACTGAAGCTTTCTTT.

The CDR3 region has the DNA TGCAGCGTTATTACAGGGTTGAACACTGAAGCTTTCTTT. Encoded protein: CSVITGLNTEAFF. The V call is TRBV29-1, the J call TRBJ1-1; TRBD1 is a possible D gene (6 bases). Trimming pared 5 bases from V and 0 bases from J, leaving 10 bases between. This CDR3 spans 13 amino acids. Per germline, CDR1 SQVTM and CDR2 ANQGSEA.

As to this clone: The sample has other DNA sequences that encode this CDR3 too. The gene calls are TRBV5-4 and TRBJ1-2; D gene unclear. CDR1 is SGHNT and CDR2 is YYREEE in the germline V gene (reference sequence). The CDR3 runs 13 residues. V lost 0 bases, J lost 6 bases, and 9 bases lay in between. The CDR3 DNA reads TGTGCCAGCAGCTTGGCCGGGGTGGATGGCTACACCTTC. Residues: CASSLAGVDGYTF.

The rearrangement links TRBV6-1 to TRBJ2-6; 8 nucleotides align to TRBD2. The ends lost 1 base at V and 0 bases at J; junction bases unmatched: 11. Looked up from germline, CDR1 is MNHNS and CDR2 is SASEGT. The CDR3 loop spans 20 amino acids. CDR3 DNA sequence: TGTGCCAGCAGTGAAGTTTTGGCTAGCGGGCGCCACTCTGGGGCCAACGTCCTGACTTTC. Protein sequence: CASSEVLASGRHSGANVLTF.

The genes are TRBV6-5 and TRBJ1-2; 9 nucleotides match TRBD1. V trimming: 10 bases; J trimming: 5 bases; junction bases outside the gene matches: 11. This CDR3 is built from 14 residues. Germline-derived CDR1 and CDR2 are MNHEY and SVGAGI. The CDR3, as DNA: TGTGCCACCCAGACCGGTGGGACAGGGTATGGCTACACCTTC. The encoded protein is CATQTGGTGYGYTF.

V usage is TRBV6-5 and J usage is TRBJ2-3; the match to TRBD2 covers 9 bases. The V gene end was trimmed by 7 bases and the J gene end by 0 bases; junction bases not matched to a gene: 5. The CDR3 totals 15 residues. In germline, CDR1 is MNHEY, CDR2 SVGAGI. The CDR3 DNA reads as TGTGCCAGCAAAGGCGGGGGGGGAAGCACAGATACGCAGTATTTT. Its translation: CASKGGGGSTDTQYF.

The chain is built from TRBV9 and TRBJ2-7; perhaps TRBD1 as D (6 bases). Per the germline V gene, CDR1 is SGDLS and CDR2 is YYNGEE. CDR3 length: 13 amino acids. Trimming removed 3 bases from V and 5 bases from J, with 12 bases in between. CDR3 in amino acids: CASSALTGNEQYF. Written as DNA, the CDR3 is TGTGCCAGCAGCGCCCTCACAGGGAACGAGCAGTACTTC.

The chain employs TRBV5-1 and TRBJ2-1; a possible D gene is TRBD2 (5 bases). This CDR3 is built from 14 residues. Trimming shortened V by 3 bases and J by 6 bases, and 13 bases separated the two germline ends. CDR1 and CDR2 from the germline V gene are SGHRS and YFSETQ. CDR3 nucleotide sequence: TGCGCCAGCAGCTCCGGGTTAGAGGGCAATGAGCAGTTCTTC. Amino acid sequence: CASSSGLEGNEQFF.

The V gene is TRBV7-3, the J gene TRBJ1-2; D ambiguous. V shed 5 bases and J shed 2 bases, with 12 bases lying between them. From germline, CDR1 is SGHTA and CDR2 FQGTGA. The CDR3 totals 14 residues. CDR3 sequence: CASSPDMGNYGYTF. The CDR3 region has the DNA TGTGCCAGCAGCCCCGACATGGGCAACTATGGCTACACCTTC.

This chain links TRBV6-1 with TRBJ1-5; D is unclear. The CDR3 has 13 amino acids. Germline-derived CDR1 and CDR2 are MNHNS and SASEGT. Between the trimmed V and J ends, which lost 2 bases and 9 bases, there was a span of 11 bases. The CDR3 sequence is CASSENRERPQHF. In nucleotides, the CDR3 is TGTGCCAGCAGTGAAAATCGGGAAAGGCCCCAGCATTTT.

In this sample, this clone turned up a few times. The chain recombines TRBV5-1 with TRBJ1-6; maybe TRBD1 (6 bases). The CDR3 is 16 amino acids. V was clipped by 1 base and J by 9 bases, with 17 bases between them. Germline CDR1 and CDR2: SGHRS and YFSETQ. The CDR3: CASSLSFGQGISPLHF. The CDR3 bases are TGCGCCAGCAGCTTGTCGTTTGGGCAGGGGATTTCACCCCTCCACTTT.

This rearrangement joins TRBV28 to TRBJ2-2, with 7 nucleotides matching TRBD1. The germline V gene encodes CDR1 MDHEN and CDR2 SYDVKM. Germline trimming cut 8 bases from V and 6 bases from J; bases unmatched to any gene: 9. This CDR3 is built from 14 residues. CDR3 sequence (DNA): TGTGCCAGCTGCCGAGACAGGGCCGCCGGGGAGCTGTTTTTT. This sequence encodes CASCRDRAAGELFF.

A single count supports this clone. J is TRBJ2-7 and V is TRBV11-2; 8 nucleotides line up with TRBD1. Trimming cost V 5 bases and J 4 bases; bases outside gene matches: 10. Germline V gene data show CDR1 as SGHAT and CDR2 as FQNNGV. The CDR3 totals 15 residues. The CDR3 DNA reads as TGTGCCAGCAGCCCCCAGGGGACAGGTCAGTACGAGCAGTACTTC. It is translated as CASSPQGTGQYEQYF. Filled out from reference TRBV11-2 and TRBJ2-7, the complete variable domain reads EAGVAQSPRYKIIEKRQSVAFWCNPISGHATLYWYQQILGQGPKLLIQFQNNGVVDDSQLPKDRFSAERLKGVDSTLKIQPAKLEDSAVYLCASSPQGTGQYEQYFGPGTRLTVT.

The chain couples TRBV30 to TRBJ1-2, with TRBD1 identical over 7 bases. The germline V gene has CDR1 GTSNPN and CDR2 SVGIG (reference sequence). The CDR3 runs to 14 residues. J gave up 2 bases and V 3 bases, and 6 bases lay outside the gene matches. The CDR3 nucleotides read TGTGCCTGGAGCCTCCTGACAGGGAACTATGGCTACACCTTC. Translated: CAWSLLTGNYGYTF.